This TCR beta chain derives from a study of control samples from healthy donors and cancer patients. CDR1 is SGHRS, CDR2 YFSETQ, per germline. J lost 7 bases, V lost 5 bases, and 7 bases had no gene match. This CDR3 contains 14 residues. Clones were sequenced by immunoSEQ multiplex PCR, and TCRdb holds only the in-frame ones, with some missing. The profile shows 150,000 to 200,000 clones, roughly nine tenths of them singletons. The V call is TRBV5-1, the J call TRBJ2-1, with 9 bases aligning to TRBD2. The sequencing input was blood. The sequence was obtained from a woman aged 25-40 years in good health. CDR3 region: CASSLAGDFNEQFF. The CDR3 DNA follows: TGCGCCAGCAGTTTAGCGGGAGACTTTAATGAGCAGTTCTTC.